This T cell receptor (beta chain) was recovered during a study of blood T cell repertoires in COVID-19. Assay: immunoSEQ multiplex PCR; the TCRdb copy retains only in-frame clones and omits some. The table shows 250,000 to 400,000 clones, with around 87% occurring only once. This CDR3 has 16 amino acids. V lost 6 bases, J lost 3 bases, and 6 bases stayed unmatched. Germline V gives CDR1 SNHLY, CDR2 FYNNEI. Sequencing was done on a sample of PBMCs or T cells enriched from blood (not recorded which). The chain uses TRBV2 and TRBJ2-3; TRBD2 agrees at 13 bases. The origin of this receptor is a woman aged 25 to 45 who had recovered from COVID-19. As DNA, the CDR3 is TGTGCCAGCAGATCCGGGACTAGCGGGGTGACAGATACGCAGTATTTT. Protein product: CASRSGTSGVTDTQYF.